Listed below are T cell receptor beta chains from one sample, sequenced in a study of PD-L1 blockade in urothelial cancer. The data were produced by immunoSEQ multiplex PCR, yet TCRdb's version contains in-frame clones alone and is incomplete. The sample includes 25,000 to 30,000 clones, approximately 81% of them seen just once. The sequencing used PBMCs, collected around atezolizumab (anti-PD-L1) treatment. All receptors derive from a man aged 65 to 85 with urothelial cancer. Both conserved end residues are trimmed from each CDR3.

V gene	J gene	CDR3 protein
TRBV11-2	TRBJ1-2	ASSFMGGTDYGYT
TRBV5-5	TRBJ1-2	ASGGTTSYGYT
TRBV4-3	TRBJ2-2	ASSQARGELF
TRBV19	TRBJ1-1	ASRRAGEGTEAF
TRBV19	TRBJ1-4	ASSINRVSNEKLF
TRBV7-9	TRBJ1-4	ASSPSRTGGVSEKLF
TRBV7-7	TRBJ2-2	ASSLVGGSGELF
TRBV5-1	TRBJ2-7	ASSLKSRAPGEQY
TRBV7-9	TRBJ2-5	ASSSLEETGQETQY
TRBV19	TRBJ1-2	ASSIGAVNPYGYT
TRBV2	TRBJ2-3	ASSPTSVGPDTQY
TRBV5-6	TRBJ1-4	ASSVGGQGQEKLF
TRBV28	TRBJ1-1	ASTHGGANTEAF
TRBV30	TRBJ2-3	AWRPARGTDTQY
TRBV6-1	TRBJ1-2	ASASGAPYGYT
TRBV21-1	TRBJ1-5	ASSKEGTGCSSNQPQH
TRBV5-1	TRBJ2-6	ASSITGSGANVLT
TRBV7-2	TRBJ2-1	ASSSTGTGYGEQF
TRBV4-2	TRBJ1-5	ASSPEVGSSNQPQH
TRBV28	TRBJ1-1	ASSPSAGAF
TRBV28	TRBJ1-2	ASTIPTGNYGYT
TRBV18	TRBJ2-3	ASAQDIRPGTDTQY
TRBV5-1	TRBJ1-2	ASSNSTGGYGYT
TRBV2	TRBJ2-3	ASSPRSSRTDTQY
TRBV14	TRBJ1-5	ASSPSLQGPQH
TRBV9	TRBJ1-5	ASSVGDRRQPQH
TRBV6-6	TRBJ2-7	ASSLSLSYEQY
TRBV4-3	TRBJ2-3	ASSLGLASSTDTQY